Following are 19 T cell receptor beta chains from one sample sequenced in a study of blood T cell repertoires in COVID-19. Generated by immunoSEQ multiplex PCR, the TCRdb table keeps only in-frame clones and is missing some. Here the sample spans some 300,000 clones, around 87% being singletons. Source material: peripheral blood. The source of these receptors is a man aged 65 to 79 with acute or convalescent COVID-19.

The V call is TRBV28, the J call TRBJ1-2; D possibly corresponds to TRBD1 (5 bases). Germline V lookup: CDR1 MDHEN, CDR2 SYDVKM. The CDR3 totals 13 residues. V shed 1 base and J shed 8 bases, with 11 bases lying between them. The CDR3 spells CASSLYGGRGYTF. CDR3 coding DNA: TGTGCCAGCAGTTTATACGGGGGTCGCGGCTACACCTTC.

The rearrangement links TRBV4-3 to TRBJ1-3; TRBD1 matches at 9 bases. The CDR3 contains 14 residues. J was trimmed by 7 bases and V by 4 bases; bases with no gene match: 5. Germline V gene lookup returns CDR1 LGHNA and CDR2 YSLEER. CDR3 in DNA: TGCGCCAGCAGCCCGGGGGACAGGGCGAACACCATATATTTT. Its protein is CASSPGDRANTIYF.

The chain carries TRBV5-5 and TRBJ1-2; D remains unclear. V lost 6 bases and J 2 bases, leaving 14 bases between the germline ends. The CDR3 is 14 residues long. The germline CDR1 and CDR2 sequences are SGHKS and YYEKEE (reference sequence). CDR3 nucleotides: TGTGCCAGCACCCCGAGGACGGGAAACTATGGCTACACCTTC. Amino acids: CASTPRTGNYGYTF. Complete variable domain (other parts from reference TRBV5-5 and TRBJ1-2): DAGVTQSPTHLIKTRGQQVTLRCSPISGHKSVSWYQQVLGQGPQFIFQYYEKEERGRGNFPDRFSARQFPNYSSELNVNALLLGDSALYLCASTPRTGNYGYTFGSGTRLTVV.

The V and J genes are TRBV27 and TRBJ2-7, with 8 nucleotides matching TRBD1. The CDR3 runs 16 residues. J was trimmed by 3 bases and V by 5 bases; bases with no gene match: 12. Germline lookup yields CDR1 MNHEY and CDR2 SMNVEV (reference sequence). The CDR3 bases are TGTGCCAGCAGTACCCGGACAGGGATCTTATACTACGAGCAGTACTTC. Translated, it gives CASSTRTGILYYEQYF.

This clone came up once. The V gene is TRBV28, the J gene TRBJ1-6; D is undetermined. The CDR3 covers 13 residues. Trimming removed 3 bases from V and 10 bases from J, with 10 bases in between. The germline V gene encodes CDR1 MDHEN and CDR2 SYDVKM. CDR3 amino acids: CASSFFRESPLHF. The CDR3 bases are TGTGCCAGCAGTTTTTTCCGGGAGTCACCCCTCCACTTT. The full variable domain, completed using reference TRBV28 and TRBJ1-6, is DVKVTQSSRYLVKRTGEKVFLECVQDMDHENMFWYRQDPGLGLRLIYFSYDVKMKEKGDIPEGYSVSREKKERFSLILESASTNQTSMYLCASSFFRESPLHFGNGTRLTVT.

The rearrangement joins TRBV10-3 to TRBJ2-1; D is unresolved. This CDR3 comprises 14 residues. Trimming left V 6 bases short and J 6 bases short, with 15 bases between. In germline, CDR1 is ENHRY, CDR2 SYGVKD. As DNA, the CDR3 is TGTGCCATCAGGACCGATCTGGGCCTCAATGAGCAGTTCTTC. It codes for CAIRTDLGLNEQFF.

On this clone itself: Distinct nucleotide sequences in the sample also encode this CDR3. V gene TRBV7-3 combines with J gene TRBJ2-5; 8 bases line up with TRBD2. The CDR3 is 14 residues long. V lost 6 bases to trimming and J lost 4 bases; unmatched junction nucleotides: 7. In germline, CDR1 is SGHTA, CDR2 FQGTGA. The CDR3 DNA reads as TGTGCCAGCAGTATTAGCGGGGTAGGAGAGACCCAGTACTTC. Translating gives CASSISGVGETQYF.

This rearrangement joins TRBV2 to TRBJ1-1; 7 nucleotides agree with TRBD1. The CDR3 covers 15 residues. Germline CDR1 SNHLY, CDR2 FYNNEI. V shed 6 bases, J shed 0 bases, and the junction held 7 bases outside the gene matches. This CDR3 is CASSKQGRLNTEAFF. CDR3 in DNA: TGTGCCAGCAGCAAACAGGGGCGCTTGAACACTGAAGCTTTCTTT.

The chain combines TRBV19 with TRBJ1-3; maybe TRBD1 (6 bases). V dropped 11 bases and J dropped 3 bases, with 14 bases sitting between them. From germline, CDR1 is LNHDA and CDR2 SQIVND (reference sequence). This CDR3 comprises 13 residues. CDR3 sequence: CAAQGLGGNTIYF. The CDR3 DNA reads as TGTGCCGCCCAGGGGCTAGGTGGAAACACCATATATTTT.

The V and J genes are TRBV7-2 and TRBJ1-4, with 7 bases aligning to TRBD1. Germline V gene data show CDR1 as SGHTA and CDR2 as FQGNSA. The V gene end was trimmed by 7 bases and the J gene end by 4 bases; junction bases not matched to a gene: 9. CDR3 length: 15 amino acids. DNA of the CDR3: TGTGCCAGCACTGCACAGGGGTTACGTAATGAAAAACTGTTTTTT. Its translation is CASTAQGLRNEKLFF.

Worth noting for this clone: Other nucleotide sequences from this sample produce the same CDR3. The chain couples TRBV4-2 to TRBJ1-5; D might be TRBD1 (5 bases). Germline CDR1 LGHNA, CDR2 YNFKEQ. V lost 1 base and J 4 bases, leaving 8 bases between the germline ends. CDR3 length: 14 amino acids. This chain's CDR3 is CASSQGQGNQPQHF. In DNA form, the CDR3 reads TGTGCCAGCAGCCAAGGTCAGGGTAATCAGCCCCAGCATTTT.

This clone was found a few times. The chain has TRBV7-2 and TRBJ2-5, with D unclear. V was pared by 0 bases and J by 5 bases, with 13 bases between. Per germline, CDR1 SGHTA and CDR2 FQGNSA. This CDR3 has 15 amino acids. The CDR3 DNA follows: TGTGCCAGCAGCTTAGCGCGCGCTACCGGGGAGACCCAGTACTTC. Translating gives CASSLARATGETQYF.

This chain joins TRBV7-2 and TRBJ2-1, with 11 bases matching TRBD2. The CDR3 is made up of 18 amino acids. V was clipped by 4 bases and J by 0 bases; unmatched bases: 8. Per germline, CDR1 SGHTA and CDR2 FQGNSA. CDR3 region: CASSSPTSGVSSYNEQFF. The CDR3 region has the DNA TGTGCCAGCAGCTCCCCGACTAGCGGGGTCAGCTCCTACAATGAGCAGTTCTTC.

The J gene is TRBJ2-7, the V gene TRBV3-1 (or the pseudogene TRBV3-2); 12 bases are shared with TRBD1. CDR3 length: 17 amino acids. V gave up 6 bases and J gave up 8 bases; unmatched junction bases: 17. Germline-derived CDR1 and CDR2 are LGHDT and YNNKEL (reference sequence). The CDR3 protein is CASRPEGTGGPLDKQYF. In DNA form, the CDR3 reads TGTGCCAGCAGGCCCGAAGGGACAGGGGGCCCCCTTGACAAGCAGTACTTC.

This clone was found once. The chain employs TRBV5-4 and TRBJ2-7; D gene uncertain. Germline loops: CDR1 SGHNT, CDR2 YYREEE (reference sequence). V was clipped by 0 bases and J by 3 bases, with 13 bases between them. This CDR3 spans 15 amino acids. CDR3: CASSLGGGSYYEQYF. DNA for the CDR3: TGTGCCAGCAGCTTGGGCGGTGGTAGCTACTACGAGCAGTACTTC.

The V and J genes are TRBV4-1 and TRBJ2-2; perhaps TRBD1 as D (5 bases). The CDR3 contains 15 residues. V was trimmed by 1 base and J by 3 bases, leaving 9 bases between them. Germline V gene data show CDR1 as MGHRA and CDR2 as YSYEKL. DNA of the CDR3: TGCGCCAGCAGCCAAGGGGGCAGCTACACCGGGGAGCTGTTTTTT. Translated, it gives CASSQGGSYTGELFF.

The V call is TRBV6-1, the J call TRBJ1-6, with a weak D call TRBD1 (6 bases). Trimming shortened V by 2 bases and J by 2 bases, and 13 bases separated the two germline ends. CDR1 and CDR2 (germline): MNHNS, SASEGT. The CDR3 covers 17 residues. The DNA of the CDR3 is TGTGCCAGCAGTGAATTTGTCAGGGGTCCCTATAATTCACCCCTCCACTTT. Translation: CASSEFVRGPYNSPLHF.

The CDR3 sequence is CARARDSNQETQYF. The CDR3, as DNA: TGTGCCAGGGCCCGGGACTCGAACCAAGAGACCCAGTACTTC. The chain recombines TRBV2 with TRBJ2-5, with TRBD2 as a possible D gene (6 bases). The length of the CDR3 is 14 residues. Germline CDR1 is SNHLY and CDR2 is FYNNEI. V shed 9 bases and J shed 0 bases, with 14 bases lying between them.

The chain joins TRBV4-3 to TRBJ2-1; TRBD2 agrees at 9 bases. CDR1 is LGHNA and CDR2 is YSLEER in the germline V gene. V shed 4 bases and J 0 bases; nucleotides not matched to a gene: 1. The CDR3 is made up of 15 amino acids. The CDR3 nucleotides read TGCGCCAGCAGCCGTAGCGGGAGCTCCTACAATGAGCAGTTCTTC. It codes for CASSRSGSSYNEQFF.